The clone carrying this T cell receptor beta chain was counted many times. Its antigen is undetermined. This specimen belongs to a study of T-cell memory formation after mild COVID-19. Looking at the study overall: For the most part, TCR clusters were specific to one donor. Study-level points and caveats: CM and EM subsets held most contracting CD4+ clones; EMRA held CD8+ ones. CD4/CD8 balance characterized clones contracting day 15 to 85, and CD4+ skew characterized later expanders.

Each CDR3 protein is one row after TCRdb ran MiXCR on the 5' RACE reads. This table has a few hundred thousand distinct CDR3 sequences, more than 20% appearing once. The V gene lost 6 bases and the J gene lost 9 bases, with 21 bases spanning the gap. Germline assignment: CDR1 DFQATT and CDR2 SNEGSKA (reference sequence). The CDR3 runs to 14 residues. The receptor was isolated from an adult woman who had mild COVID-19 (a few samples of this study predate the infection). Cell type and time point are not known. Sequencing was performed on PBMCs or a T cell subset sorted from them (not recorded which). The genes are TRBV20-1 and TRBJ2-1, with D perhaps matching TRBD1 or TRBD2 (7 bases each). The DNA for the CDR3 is TGCAGTGCCCATCATGACAGGGAGGGTAGTGAGCAGTTCTTC. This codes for CSAHHDREGSEQFF.